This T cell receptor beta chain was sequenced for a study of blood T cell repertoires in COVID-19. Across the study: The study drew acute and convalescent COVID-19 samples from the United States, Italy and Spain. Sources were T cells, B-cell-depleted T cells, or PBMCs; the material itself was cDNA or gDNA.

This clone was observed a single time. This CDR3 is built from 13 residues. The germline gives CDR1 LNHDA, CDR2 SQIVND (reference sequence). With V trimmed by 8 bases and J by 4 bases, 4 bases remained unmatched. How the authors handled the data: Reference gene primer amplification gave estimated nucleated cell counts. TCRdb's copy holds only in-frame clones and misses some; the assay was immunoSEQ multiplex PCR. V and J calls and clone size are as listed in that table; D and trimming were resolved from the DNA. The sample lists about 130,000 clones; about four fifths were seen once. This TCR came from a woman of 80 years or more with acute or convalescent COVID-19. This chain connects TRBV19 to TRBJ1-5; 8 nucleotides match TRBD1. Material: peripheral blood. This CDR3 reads CASRQGPNQPQHF. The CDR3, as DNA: TGTGCCAGTCGACAGGGGCCGAATCAGCCCCAGCATTTT.